This entry describes one T cell receptor (beta chain). What it binds is unknown. The ends were cut back, 5 bases at V and 10 bases at J, with 20 bases in the middle. The germline CDR1 and CDR2 sequences are MNHNS and SASEGT. This CDR3 is 14 amino acids long. TCRdb keeps only in-frame clones here, not all; method: immunoSEQ multiplex PCR. The sample includes about 2.4 million clones, 80% to 95% seen only once; the top ten take around 0.4%. The data originate from a study of shared clonotypes between healthy human individuals. General study results and limits: Richness estimates generally favored naive over memory subsets. Of the naive CD4 clonotypes, about 5.4% were shared across several donors.

The chain is built from TRBV6-1 and TRBJ1-1; a weak D match, TRBD1 (6 bases). The specimen was naive CD4+ T cells from PBMCs. Subset in this sample: CD45RA+ positively selected. The clonotype was recovered from a man aged 18 to 30 in good health. Some clones in this sample may be carry-over from other donors' samples. This chain's CDR3 is CASSLGGIPSGAFF. CDR3 coding DNA: TGTGCCAGCAGTCTAGGGGGGATTCCTTCGGGAGCTTTCTTT.